This entry describes one T cell receptor (beta chain). The target antigen is unknown. Sampled blood was obtained at baseline, cycle 4 day 1, and cycle 7 day 1. The data are from a study of OX40 agonist ivuxolimab in advanced cancers. Study-wide background: Ivuxolimab, an antibody that agonizes OX40 (CD134), was administered to the patients. At doses from 0.01 to 10 mg/kg, patients were given intravenous ivuxolimab every 2 weeks.

Sequencing was performed with immunoSEQ multiplex PCR; in TCRdb, only in-frame clones are kept and a portion is missing. The sample carries 40,000 or so clones, 87% recorded once. Overall study results and limits: On average, CD8+ T cells showed a greater number of expanded clones than CD4+.

V gave up 4 bases and J gave up 3 bases; unmatched junction bases: 6. CDR3 length equals 16 residues. Looked up from germline, CDR1 is MNHEY and CDR2 is SVGAGI. The V and J genes are TRBV6-5 and TRBJ2-6, with 7 bases lining up with TRBD1. The source material was CD4+ or CD8+ T cells sorted from blood, sampled in a trial of the OX40 agonist ivuxolimab. This sequence originates from an adult with an advanced solid tumor such as melanoma, head and neck, liver or kidney cancer. The CDR3 region has the DNA TGTGCCAGCAGTTCCCAACAGGGGCGTGGGGCCAACGTCCTGACTTTC. This sequence encodes CASSSQQGRGANVLTF.